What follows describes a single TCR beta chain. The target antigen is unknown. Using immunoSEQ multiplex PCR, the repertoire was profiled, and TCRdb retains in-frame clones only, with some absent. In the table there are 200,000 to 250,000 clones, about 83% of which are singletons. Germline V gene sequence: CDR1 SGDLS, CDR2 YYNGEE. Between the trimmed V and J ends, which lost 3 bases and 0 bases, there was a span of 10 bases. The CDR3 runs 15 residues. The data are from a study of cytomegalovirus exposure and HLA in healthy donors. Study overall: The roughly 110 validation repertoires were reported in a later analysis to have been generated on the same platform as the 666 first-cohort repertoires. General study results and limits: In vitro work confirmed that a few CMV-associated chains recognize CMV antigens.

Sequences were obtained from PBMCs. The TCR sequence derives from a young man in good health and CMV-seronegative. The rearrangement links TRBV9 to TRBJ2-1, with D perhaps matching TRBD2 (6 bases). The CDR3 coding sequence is TGTGCCAGCAGCGCCTGGGACTTCTCCTACAATGAGCAGTTCTTC. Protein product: CASSAWDFSYNEQFF.